This note documents a single T cell receptor beta chain sequence. Its antigen is undetermined. The sample comes from a study of STAT5B mutations in CD4+ large granular lymphocyte leukemia. This CDR3 contains 13 residues. Per the germline V gene, CDR1 is MNHNS and CDR2 is SASEGT. The V and J ends lost 7 bases and 3 bases respectively, with 13 bases between them. Study-level findings and limits: Top patient clones used TRBV06 genes more often: 8/27 versus 2/35 in controls.

Using immunoSEQ multiplex PCR, the repertoire was profiled, and TCRdb retains in-frame clones only, with some absent. The sample has roughly 30,000 clones; nearly 90% are singletons. The receptor was derived from a human donor in good health. The gene calls are TRBV6-1 and TRBJ2-7, with D possibly matching TRBD1 (5 bases). Sequencing was carried out using CD4+ T cells from blood buffy coats. Here the CDR3 reads CASTSDSVYEQYF. In DNA, the CDR3 is TGTGCCAGCACCTCCGACAGCGTCTACGAGCAGTACTTC.